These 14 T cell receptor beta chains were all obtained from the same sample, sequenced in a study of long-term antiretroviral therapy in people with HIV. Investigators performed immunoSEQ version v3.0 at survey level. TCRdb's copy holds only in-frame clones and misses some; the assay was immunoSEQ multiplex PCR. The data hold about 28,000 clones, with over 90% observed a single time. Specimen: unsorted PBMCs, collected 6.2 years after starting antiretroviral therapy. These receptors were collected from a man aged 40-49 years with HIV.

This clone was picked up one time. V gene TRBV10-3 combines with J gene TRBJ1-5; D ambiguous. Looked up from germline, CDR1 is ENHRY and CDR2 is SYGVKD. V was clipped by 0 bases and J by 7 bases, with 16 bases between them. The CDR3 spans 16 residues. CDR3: CAISESWLAGGQPQHF. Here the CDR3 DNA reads TGTGCCATCAGTGAGTCTTGGCTGGCAGGAGGACAGCCCCAGCATTTT.

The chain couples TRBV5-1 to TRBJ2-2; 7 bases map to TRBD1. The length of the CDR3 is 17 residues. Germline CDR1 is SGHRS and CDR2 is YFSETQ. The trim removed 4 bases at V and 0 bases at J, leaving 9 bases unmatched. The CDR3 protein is CASSQGEHFANTGELFF. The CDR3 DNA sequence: TGCGCCAGCAGCCAGGGGGAACACTTCGCGAACACCGGGGAGCTGTTTTTT.

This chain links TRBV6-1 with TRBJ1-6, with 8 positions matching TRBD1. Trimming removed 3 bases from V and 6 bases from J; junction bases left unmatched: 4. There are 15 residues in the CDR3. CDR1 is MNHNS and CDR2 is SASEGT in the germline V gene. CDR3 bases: TGTGCCAGCAGTGAGAGGGACAGGTTTAATTCACCCCTCCACTTT. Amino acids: CASSERDRFNSPLHF.

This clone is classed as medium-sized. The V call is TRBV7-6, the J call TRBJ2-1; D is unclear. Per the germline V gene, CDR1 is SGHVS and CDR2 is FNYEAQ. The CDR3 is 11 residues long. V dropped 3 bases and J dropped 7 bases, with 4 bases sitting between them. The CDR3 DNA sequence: TGTGCCAGCAGCTTCGGGAATGAGCAGTTCTTC. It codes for CASSFGNEQFF.

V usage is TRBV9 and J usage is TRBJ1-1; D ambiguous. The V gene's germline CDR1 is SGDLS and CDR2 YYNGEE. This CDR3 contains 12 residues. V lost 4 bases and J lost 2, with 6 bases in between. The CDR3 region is CASSPLNTEAFF. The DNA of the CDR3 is TGTGCCAGCAGCCCCCTTAACACTGAAGCTTTCTTT.

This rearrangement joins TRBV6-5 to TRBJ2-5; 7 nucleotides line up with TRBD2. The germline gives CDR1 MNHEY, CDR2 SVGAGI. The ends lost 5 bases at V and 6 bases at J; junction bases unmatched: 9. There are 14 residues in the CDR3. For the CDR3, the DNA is TGTGCCAGCAGTCCCCTGGGAGGGGAAAAGACCCAGTACTTC. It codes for CASSPLGGEKTQYF.

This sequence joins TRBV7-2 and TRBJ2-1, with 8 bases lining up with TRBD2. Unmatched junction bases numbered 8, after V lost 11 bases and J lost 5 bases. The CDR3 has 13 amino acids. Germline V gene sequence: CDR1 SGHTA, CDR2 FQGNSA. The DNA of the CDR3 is TGTGCCCCTCGGGCGGGAGGTAACAATGAGCAGTTCTTC. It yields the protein CAPRAGGNNEQFF.

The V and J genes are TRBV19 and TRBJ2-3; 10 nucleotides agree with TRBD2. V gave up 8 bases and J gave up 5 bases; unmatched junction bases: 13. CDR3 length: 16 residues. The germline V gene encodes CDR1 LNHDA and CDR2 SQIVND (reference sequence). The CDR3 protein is CASSGVGGLAKDTQYF. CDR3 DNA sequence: TGTGCCAGTTCGGGGGTGGGGGGACTAGCGAAAGATACGCAGTATTTT.

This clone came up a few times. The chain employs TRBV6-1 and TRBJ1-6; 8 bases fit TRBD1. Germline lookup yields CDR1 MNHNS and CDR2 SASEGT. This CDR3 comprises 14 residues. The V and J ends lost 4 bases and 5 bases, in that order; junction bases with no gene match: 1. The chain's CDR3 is CASSVQGDNSPLHF. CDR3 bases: TGTGCCAGCAGTGTACAGGGGGATAATTCACCCCTCCACTTT.

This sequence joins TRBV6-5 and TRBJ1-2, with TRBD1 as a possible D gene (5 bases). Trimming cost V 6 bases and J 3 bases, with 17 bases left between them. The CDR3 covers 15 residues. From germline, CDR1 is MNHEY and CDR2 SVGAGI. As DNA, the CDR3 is TGTGCCAGCAGCCCATTGACTCAGGGTTACTATGGCTACACCTTC. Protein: CASSPLTQGYYGYTF.

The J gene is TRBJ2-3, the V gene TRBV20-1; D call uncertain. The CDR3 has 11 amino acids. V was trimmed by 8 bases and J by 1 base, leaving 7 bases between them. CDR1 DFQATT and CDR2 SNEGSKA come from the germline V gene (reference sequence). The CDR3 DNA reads TGCAGTTTTACGGGCACAGATACGCAGTATTTT. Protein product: CSFTGTDTQYF.

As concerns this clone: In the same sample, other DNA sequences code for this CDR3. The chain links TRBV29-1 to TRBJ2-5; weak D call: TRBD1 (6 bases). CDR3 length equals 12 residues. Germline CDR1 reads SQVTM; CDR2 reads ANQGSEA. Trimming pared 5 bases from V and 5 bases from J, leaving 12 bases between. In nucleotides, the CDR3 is TGCAGCGTTCCACAGGGCAGGGAGACCCAGTACTTC. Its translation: CSVPQGRETQYF.

CDR3 region: CASSSAVEQYF. In nucleotides, the CDR3 is TGTGCCAGCAGCTCGGCAGTCGAGCAGTACTTC. The chain recombines TRBV7-9 with TRBJ2-7; D remains unclear. Trimming cost V 4 bases and J 6 bases, with 7 bases left between them. The CDR3 is made up of 11 amino acids. Germline lookup yields CDR1 SEHNR and CDR2 FQNEAQ (reference sequence).

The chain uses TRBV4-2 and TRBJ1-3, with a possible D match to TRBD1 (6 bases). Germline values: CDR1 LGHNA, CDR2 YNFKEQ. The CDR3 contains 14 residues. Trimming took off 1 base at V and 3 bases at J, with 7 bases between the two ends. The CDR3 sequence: CASSQAGVGNTIYF. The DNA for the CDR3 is TGTGCCAGCAGCCAAGCAGGGGTTGGAAACACCATATATTTT.